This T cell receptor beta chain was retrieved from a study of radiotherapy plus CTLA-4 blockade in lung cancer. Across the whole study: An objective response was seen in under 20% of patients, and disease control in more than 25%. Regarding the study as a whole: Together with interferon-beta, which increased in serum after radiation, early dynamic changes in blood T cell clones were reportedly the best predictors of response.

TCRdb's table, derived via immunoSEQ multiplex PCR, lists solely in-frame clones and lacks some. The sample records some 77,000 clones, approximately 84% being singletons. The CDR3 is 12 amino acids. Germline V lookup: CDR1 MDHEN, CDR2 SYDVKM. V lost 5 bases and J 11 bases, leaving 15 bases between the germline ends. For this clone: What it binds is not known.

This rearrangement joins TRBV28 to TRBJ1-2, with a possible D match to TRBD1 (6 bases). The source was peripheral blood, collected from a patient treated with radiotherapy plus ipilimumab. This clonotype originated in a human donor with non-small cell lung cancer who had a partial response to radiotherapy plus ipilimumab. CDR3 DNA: TGTGCCAGCAGTAGGGGACAAACGGGTTACACCTTC. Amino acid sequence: CASSRGQTGYTF.